This T cell receptor (beta chain) was identified in a study of spatial heterogeneity in lung cancer (dated by TCRdb to about 2019). Regarding the study in general: Beta-chain transcripts were consistently detected in greater numbers than alpha-chain transcripts, which likely reflected higher beta-chain transcript abundance. In tumor regions, TCR transcript counts showed a strong correlation with a T cell transcriptional module score derived from matched bulk RNA-seq. In the raw uncorrected reads, each unique combination of TCR and UMI appeared more than ten times on average. In non-small cell lung cancer, the study quantitatively compared TCR alpha and beta repertoires across several tumor regions, matched nontumor lung, and blood. Nonsynonymous mutation counts, determined by whole-exome sequencing of tumor tissue, were related to features of the TCR repertoire. At surgery, both alpha and beta chains were TCR-sequenced in fewer than 250 tumor regions, approximately 64 matched nontumor lung samples and a few dozen PBMC samples.

Germline trimming: 2 bases from V, 6 bases from J; junction bases outside gene matches: 0. Reading the germline V gene gives CDR1 KGHSH and CDR2 LQKENI. The CDR3 contains 14 residues, cysteine and phenylalanine counted. The sequence is cut down to CDR3 DNA, 42 bases in frame from base 1. To prepare the library, 5' RACE was applied. Sequencing took place on a NextSeq 500. To allow correction of PCR and sequencing errors, the TCR library protocol tagged every TCR cDNA molecule with a unique molecular identifier. For the original study's pipeline: Decombinator tools were used for TCR identification, UMI-based error correction and CDR3 extraction. Expanded TCRs were defined as those above a frequency of 2 per 1,000, corresponding to the top 1% of the tumor frequency distribution. Expanded tumor TCRs statistically deemed absent (corrected P<0.05) from at least one tumor region were classed as regional, and all other expanded tumor TCRs were classed as ubiquitous. Rényi diversity was computed with the R vegan package after subsampling each repertoire 100 times to 5,000 TCRs. CDR3 similarity networks were built from amino acid triplet string-kernel similarity, connecting CDR3s with pairwise similarity above 0.82. Through fastp at Q25 and MiXCR, TCRdb rebuilt clones from the public reads, retaining in-frame beta chains. Identical CDR3 proteins give one entry, which carries the most common genes and DNA. The V and J calls were not made by the authors but by TCRdb's processing. A total of roughly 16,000 distinct CDR3 sequences appear in this sample, 6.2% of them only once. 5.5% to 8% of the sample goes to the ten largest clones.

The sample's time point label is to be understood as: sample taken at primary tumor resection. The donors were around 69 patients from the lung TRACERx cohort who had early-stage, untreated non-small cell lung cancer. TCR sequencing used whole RNA extracted from tumor and nontumor lung tissue, or from cryopreserved PBMC samples, without cell sorting. Only patients with enough RNA available from two or more tumor regions were chosen for TCR sequencing. Before selection, tumor and adjacent nontumor lung specimens were reviewed by a lung pathologist. What the work shows at the level of the full study, not this receptor alone: Additional single-cell paired TCR alpha and beta sequencing was considered necessary to confirm, at a functional level, the hypothesis that regional TCRs recognize regional mutations. Counts of ubiquitous and regional expanded TCRs were found to correlate with counts of ubiquitous and regional nonsynonymous mutations, respectively. Estimated TCR-seq coverage of tumor T cells was only 5.5% to 7% for alpha chains and around 13% for beta chains. A correlation was observed between the number of expanded intratumoral alpha and beta TCRs and the tumor nonsynonymous mutation count.

About this clonotype: The antigen it recognizes is unknown. No quality values exist for individual bases; no much larger clone is one base distant.

The sequence derives from a male donor with early-stage non-small cell lung cancer. Here the sequenced sample was lung tumor tissue, taken at surgery. Here the chain combines TRBV18 and TRBJ2-1; TRBD2 lines up with 11 middle nucleotides. The DNA reads as follows: TGTGCCAGCTCACCAACTAGCGGGAGCAATGAGCAGTTCTTC. It specifies CASSPTSGSNEQFF.